This entry lists 17 T cell receptor beta chains sequenced from one sample in a study of cytomegalovirus exposure and HLA in healthy donors. Both 60 Vbeta primers and 13 Jbeta primers went into the PCR. Clones were read by immunoSEQ multiplex PCR, and TCRdb kept only the in-frame ones, dropping some. The repertoire table contains roughly 80,000 clones. Material: PBMCs. These receptors all come from a girl aged 5 to 17 in good health and CMV-seropositive.

The chain uses TRBV6-5 and TRBJ2-5; D might be TRBD2 (7 bases). CDR3 size: 14 residues. Germline-derived CDR1 and CDR2 are MNHEY and SVGAGI. V dropped 2 bases and J dropped 5 bases, with 12 bases sitting between them. CDR3 nucleotides: TGTGCCAGCAGTTACGGGGGGGCCCGGGAGACCCAGTACTTC. As protein: CASSYGGARETQYF.

This chain uses TRBV4-3 with TRBJ1-5; tentatively, D is TRBD1 (6 bases). This CDR3 region has 14 residues. CDR1 is LGHNA and CDR2 is YSLEER in the germline V gene. V was shortened by 1 base and J by 10 bases, with 14 bases between the two germline ends. The CDR3 loop reads CASSQVPEQGPQHF. CDR3 DNA sequence: TGCGCCAGCAGCCAAGTCCCTGAACAGGGCCCCCAGCATTTT.

This rearrangement joins TRBV9 to TRBJ2-7, with D unclear. The V end was cut by 0 bases, the J end by 5 bases, with 21 bases between. This CDR3 has 17 residues. The germline CDR1 and CDR2 sequences are SGDLS and YYNGEE. In nucleotides, the CDR3 is TGTGCCAGCAGCGTAGAACCCCGGCGCGACTTGAGGAACGAGCAGTACTTC. Protein sequence: CASSVEPRRDLRNEQYF.

This chain links TRBV9 with TRBJ2-3; D call uncertain. The CDR3 extends over 14 amino acids. Germline CDR1 reads SGDLS; CDR2 reads YYNGEE. Trimming shortened V by 0 bases and J by 2 bases, and 7 bases separated the two germline ends. The CDR3 sequence: CASSVEQTTDTQYF. The CDR3 DNA follows: TGTGCCAGCAGCGTAGAACAGACCACAGATACGCAGTATTTT.

CDR3 sequence: CAWSVLLRTEAFF. The CDR3 DNA sequence: TGTGCCTGGAGTGTACTTCTACGCACTGAAGCTTTCTTT. V is TRBV30 and J is TRBJ1-1; D is ambiguous. Germline V lookup: CDR1 GTSNPN, CDR2 SVGIG (reference sequence). Deletions cut 0 bases from V and 4 bases from J, with 9 bases between. The CDR3 contains 13 residues.

This chain uses TRBV7-2 with TRBJ2-3; 8 bases map to TRBD2. V was pared by 1 base and J by 4 bases, with 4 bases of the junction left unmatched. CDR1 and CDR2 from the germline V gene are SGHTA and FQGNSA. The CDR3 extends over 15 amino acids. The CDR3 DNA reads as TGTGCCAGCAGCTTAGACCCGGGGGGGGCAGATACGCAGTATTTT. Amino acid sequence: CASSLDPGGADTQYF.

The chain couples TRBV29-1 to TRBJ1-1, with a weak D call TRBD1 (5 bases). Germline V CDR1 and CDR2: SQVTM, ANQGSEA. There are 13 residues in the CDR3. V was shortened by 8 bases and J by 4 bases, with 17 bases between the two germline ends. CDR3 amino acids: CSIGGEWSTEAFF. DNA for the CDR3: TGCAGCATTGGGGGGGAGTGGAGCACTGAAGCTTTCTTT.

This chain joins TRBV7-3 and TRBJ2-7; TRBD1 agrees at 7 bases. Germline-derived CDR1 and CDR2 are SGHTA and FQGTGA. The length of the CDR3 is 18 residues. V dropped 1 base and J dropped 4; count of bases not matched to a gene: 16. Here the CDR3 reads CASSLRDSFPPTVYEQYV. DNA of the CDR3: TGTGCCAGCAGCTTAAGGGACAGTTTTCCCCCTACAGTATACGAGCAGTACGTC.

The genes are TRBV28 and TRBJ1-1; D remains ambiguous. The CDR3 is made up of 12 amino acids. Germline CDR1 is MDHEN and CDR2 is SYDVKM. V shed 2 bases and J shed 5 bases, with 6 bases lying between them. CDR3 coding DNA: TGTGCCAGCAGTTTAGCGGGGACTGAAGCTTTCTTT. It encodes CASSLAGTEAFF. Complete variable domain (other parts from reference TRBV28 and TRBJ1-1): DVKVTQSSRYLVKRTGEKVFLECVQDMDHENMFWYRQDPGLGLRLIYFSYDVKMKEKGDIPEGYSVSREKKERFSLILESASTNQTSMYLCASSLAGTEAFFGQGTRLTVV.

This rearrangement joins TRBV4-3 to TRBJ2-1; D gene uncertain. Trimming took 1 base from V and 7 from J, leaving 5 bases between them. Germline V lookup: CDR1 LGHNA, CDR2 YSLEER. This CDR3 is built from 12 residues. CDR3 in DNA: TGCGCCAGCAGCCAAGTCGGGAATGAGCAGTTCTTC. It specifies CASSQVGNEQFF.

This chain links TRBV27 with TRBJ2-2; the D is unclear. Trimming shortened V by 8 bases and J by 0 bases, and 10 bases separated the two germline ends. CDR1 and CDR2 (germline): MNHEY, SMNVEV (reference sequence). The CDR3 has 14 residues. For the CDR3, the DNA is TGTGCCAGCCTAACCACTGCGAACACCGGGGAGCTGTTTTTT. Amino acids: CASLTTANTGELFF.

The CDR3 DNA follows: TGTGCCAGCAGAAACGGGGGTAACTACGAGCAGTACTTC. Its protein product is CASRNGGNYEQYF. V usage is TRBV27 and J usage is TRBJ2-7; D possibly corresponds to TRBD2 (6 bases). Trimming took 6 bases from V and 3 from J, leaving 12 bases between them. Germline lookup yields CDR1 MNHEY and CDR2 SMNVEV (reference sequence). CDR3 length equals 13 residues.

This sequence joins TRBV5-1 and TRBJ2-7; 8 positions agree with TRBD1. The CDR3 loop spans 15 amino acids. J was trimmed by 0 bases and V by 0 bases; bases with no gene match: 2. Germline V gene sequence: CDR1 SGHRS, CDR2 YFSETQ. This chain's CDR3 is CASSLVTGVSYEQYF. The CDR3 DNA sequence: TGCGCCAGCAGCTTGGTGACAGGGGTCTCCTACGAGCAGTACTTC.

The rearrangement joins TRBV4-1 to TRBJ1-5, with a weak D call TRBD1 (5 bases). Trimming stripped 1 base from V and 6 bases from J, with 10 bases between. CDR1 MGHRA and CDR2 YSYEKL come from the germline V gene. The CDR3 covers 14 residues. The CDR3 sequence: CASSQVGGVQPQHF. In nucleotides, the CDR3 is TGCGCCAGCAGCCAAGTGGGGGGAGTTCAGCCCCAGCATTTT.

The chain employs TRBV7-3 and TRBJ1-1; 8 bases line up with TRBD1. V shed 5 bases and J 5 bases; nucleotides not matched to a gene: 7. The CDR3 covers 14 residues. Per the germline V gene, CDR1 is SGHTA and CDR2 is FQGTGA. In DNA, the CDR3 is TGTGCCAGCAGCCAAACAGGGGGATTAACTGAAGCTTTCTTT. It yields the protein CASSQTGGLTEAFF.

The V gene is TRBV28, the J gene TRBJ2-4; possible D gene TRBD2, 7 bases. CDR3 size: 15 residues. The germline V gene has CDR1 MDHEN and CDR2 SYDVKM. Trimming removed 5 bases at V and 7 bases at J, with 18 bases between. CDR3: CASSHLWGGTNIQYF. The CDR3 DNA reads TGTGCCAGCAGTCACTTGTGGGGGGGCACGAACATTCAGTACTTC.

The chain combines TRBV5-6 with TRBJ1-2; 8 bases are a match to TRBD1. Losses at the gene ends were 1 base for V and 1 base for J; bases not matched to a gene: 6. In germline, CDR1 is SGHDT, CDR2 YYEEEE. The CDR3 is made up of 16 amino acids. CDR3 loop: CASSLKDRAFNYGYTF. Here the CDR3 DNA reads TGTGCCAGCAGCTTGAAGGACAGGGCCTTTAACTATGGCTACACCTTC.